Shown below are 30 T cell receptor beta chains from a single sample sequenced in a study of shared clonotypes between healthy human individuals. Using immunoSEQ multiplex PCR, the repertoire was profiled, and TCRdb retains in-frame clones only, with some absent. The table includes 2.3 million or so clones, more than 85% detected once. What was sequenced was naive CD4+ T cells from PBMCs. Documented subset: CD45RA+ positively selected. The receptors were gathered from a man between 18 and 35 years old in good health. Some clones in this sample may be carry-over from other donors' samples.

J is TRBJ1-1 and V is TRBV30; D is ambiguous. Looked up from germline, CDR1 is GTSNPN and CDR2 is SVGIG (reference sequence). V was pared by 4 bases and J by 11 bases, with 14 bases between. The CDR3 sequence is 11 residues long. The CDR3 region is CAWTPGGSAFF. In DNA, the CDR3 is TGTGCCTGGACGCCGGGTGGGTCGGCTTTCTTT.

The chain couples TRBV30 to TRBJ1-4; possibly TRBD1 for D (5 bases). The CDR3 consists of 13 residues. The V gene lost 2 bases and the J gene lost 4 bases, with 8 bases spanning the gap. Germline V lookup: CDR1 GTSNPN, CDR2 SVGIG (reference sequence). In DNA form, the CDR3 reads TGTGCCTGGAGTAGACAGAGTAATGAAAAACTGTTTTTT. Encoded protein: CAWSRQSNEKLFF.

This clone has only one observation. The CDR3 reads CASSRTTLLALEQFF. In nucleotides, the CDR3 is TGTGCCAGCAGCCGCACGACCCTTCTAGCGCTTGAGCAGTTCTTC. The chain carries TRBV6-5 and TRBJ2-1, with D perhaps matching TRBD2 (6 bases). CDR3 length: 15 residues. Trimming removed 6 bases from V and 9 bases from J, with 21 bases in between. Per germline, CDR1 MNHEY and CDR2 SVGAGI.

The rearrangement joins TRBV6-6 to TRBJ2-7; D remains ambiguous. Germline V gene sequence: CDR1 MNHNY, CDR2 SVGAGI (reference sequence). CDR3 length: 15 residues. Trimming cost V 6 bases and J 2 bases, with 17 bases left between them. The CDR3 DNA is TGTGCCAGCAGCCAATCCCGTTTAAGGACCTACGAGCAGTACTTC. Translating it yields CASSQSRLRTYEQYF.

The J gene is TRBJ2-1, the V gene TRBV7-3, with D possibly TRBD2 on 6 matching bases. V was cut by 4 bases and J by 13 bases, with 14 bases left in between. CDR1 and CDR2 (germline): SGHTA, FQGTGA. The CDR3 is 12 amino acids. As DNA, the CDR3 is TGTGCCAGCAGCTCGCGGGACGGAAGACAGTTCTTC. This encodes CASSSRDGRQFF.

This chain joins TRBV28 and TRBJ2-3; 7 bases match TRBD1. Germline values: CDR1 MDHEN, CDR2 SYDVKM. Unmatched junction bases numbered 12, after V lost 6 bases and J lost 0 bases. The CDR3 is made up of 17 amino acids. CDR3: CASSRSPGQPSTDTQYF. For the CDR3, the DNA is TGTGCCAGCAGCCGTTCCCCGGGACAGCCCAGCACAGATACGCAGTATTTT. Full variable domain (rest looked up from reference TRBV28 and TRBJ2-3): DVKVTQSSRYLVKRTGEKVFLECVQDMDHENMFWYRQDPGLGLRLIYFSYDVKMKEKGDIPEGYSVSREKKERFSLILESASTNQTSMYLCASSRSPGQPSTDTQYFGPGTRLTVL.

This chain connects TRBV29-1 to TRBJ2-3; D gene ambiguous. Germline values: CDR1 SQVTM, CDR2 ANQGSEA. V was shortened by 4 bases and J by 1 base, with 18 bases between the two germline ends. The CDR3 extends over 16 amino acids. CDR3 bases: TGCAGCGTTGGCCTAAGTGCTTCTCACGGCACAGATACGCAGTATTTT. It encodes CSVGLSASHGTDTQYF.

This sequence joins TRBV5-4 and TRBJ1-1; no clear D. V was cut by 4 bases and J by 7 bases, with 2 bases left in between. The CDR3 length is 9 residues. CDR1 and CDR2 (germline): SGHNT, YYREEE (reference sequence). The CDR3 is CASSGEAFF. CDR3 DNA sequence: TGTGCCAGCAGCGGTGAAGCTTTCTTT.

This rearrangement joins TRBV2 to TRBJ2-1; possibly TRBD2 for D (6 bases). The germline V and J ends were trimmed by 5 bases and 2 bases, with 13 bases remaining between them. Germline values: CDR1 SNHLY, CDR2 FYNNEI. The CDR3 sequence is 15 residues long. As DNA, the CDR3 is TGTGCCAGCAGTTGGGACTCTAACGCCTACAATGAGCAGTTCTTC. As protein: CASSWDSNAYNEQFF.

The chain has TRBV19 and TRBJ1-5; TRBD1 matches 7 bases. Germline CDR1 LNHDA, CDR2 SQIVND (reference sequence). The CDR3 runs 16 residues. Losses at the gene ends were 5 bases for V and 7 bases for J; bases not matched to a gene: 14. Here the CDR3 reads CASSPIPGQRVQPQHF. The CDR3, as DNA: TGTGCCAGTAGTCCAATACCGGGACAGAGGGTCCAGCCCCAGCATTTT.

The V call is TRBV9, the J call TRBJ2-5, with D perhaps TRBD2 (6 bases). Germline lookup yields CDR1 SGDLS and CDR2 YYNGEE. V lost 4 bases and J lost 1, with 14 bases in between. This CDR3 has 15 residues. The CDR3 reads CASSKDPGLQETQYF. The CDR3 region has the DNA TGTGCCAGCAGCAAAGACCCGGGACTCCAAGAGACCCAGTACTTC. Full variable domain (rest looked up from reference TRBV9 and TRBJ2-5): DSGVTQTPKHLITATGQRVTLRCSPRSGDLSVYWYQQSLDQGLQFLIQYYNGEERAKGNILERFSAQQFPDLHSELNLSSLELGDSALYFCASSKDPGLQETQYFGPGTRLLVL.

V and J are TRBV10-3 and TRBJ2-3; possible D gene TRBD2, 6 bases. Trimming stripped 9 bases from V and 0 bases from J, with 13 bases between. The CDR3 consists of 14 residues. Germline CDR1 is ENHRY and CDR2 is SYGVKD. CDR3 nucleotides: TGTGCCATAGGGGAGGCTCCAAGCACAGATACGCAGTATTTT. Protein product: CAIGEAPSTDTQYF.

The chain joins TRBV5-5 to TRBJ2-7, with D hard to call. Per the germline V gene, CDR1 is SGHKS and CDR2 is YYEKEE (reference sequence). The CDR3 consists of 16 residues. V shed 0 bases and J shed 0 bases, with 13 bases lying between them. Here the CDR3 reads CASSLAVSPSSYEQYF. The CDR3 DNA reads as TGTGCCAGCAGCTTGGCCGTCTCCCCGAGCTCCTACGAGCAGTACTTC. Complete variable domain (other parts from reference TRBV5-5 and TRBJ2-7): DAGVTQSPTHLIKTRGQQVTLRCSPISGHKSVSWYQQVLGQGPQFIFQYYEKEERGRGNFPDRFSARQFPNYSSELNVNALLLGDSALYLCASSLAVSPSSYEQYFGPGTRLTVT.

As for this clone: One junction end disagrees with the germline gene, perhaps due to a read error. The V gene is TRBV2, the J gene TRBJ1-2; the match to TRBD1 covers 10 bases. Germline V gene lookup returns CDR1 SNHLY and CDR2 FYNNEI. The CDR3 has 15 amino acids. CDR3 coding DNA: TGTGCCACACTATTCCCCGGGACAGGGGATTTGGAAGTTGTCTTC. Translation gives CATLFPGTGDLEVVF.

The chain uses TRBV7-3 and TRBJ2-3; no reliable D call. The CDR3 is 14 amino acids. Germline assignment: CDR1 SGHTA and CDR2 FQGTGA. V was shortened by 3 bases and J by 5 bases, with 12 bases between the two germline ends. The DNA for the CDR3 is TGTGCCAGCAGCTTCCGACCTACGGGAGATACGCAGTATTTT. Its protein is CASSFRPTGDTQYF. The whole variable domain, filled in from reference TRBV7-3 and TRBJ2-3, reads GAGVSQTPSNKVTEKGKYVELRCDPISGHTALYWYRQSLGQGPEFLIYFQGTGAADDSGLPNDRFFAVRPEGSVSTLKIQRTERGDSAVYLCASSFRPTGDTQYFGPGTRLTVL.

This chain connects TRBV6-5 to TRBJ2-5; TRBD1 aligns across 8 bases. CDR3 length equals 14 residues. Per the germline V gene, CDR1 is MNHEY and CDR2 is SVGAGI. J lost 5 bases, V lost 4 bases, and 6 bases had no gene match. CDR3 region: CASSSQGAAETQYF. CDR3 in DNA: TGTGCCAGCAGTTCTCAGGGGGCGGCGGAGACCCAGTACTTC.

The chain recombines TRBV11-1 with TRBJ2-4; D is undetermined. Trimming shortened V by 3 bases and J by 0 bases, and 6 bases separated the two germline ends. The CDR3 runs to 14 residues. Germline V CDR1 and CDR2: SGHAT, FQDESV (reference sequence). This CDR3 reads CASSLDPAKNIQYF. CDR3 sequence (DNA): TGTGCCAGCAGCTTGGACCCAGCCAAAAACATTCAGTACTTC.

This clone came up once. The rearrangement links TRBV6-1 to TRBJ2-3; no reliable D call. Germline lookup yields CDR1 MNHNS and CDR2 SASEGT. V was trimmed by 8 bases and J by 2 bases, leaving 14 bases between them. The CDR3 consists of 14 residues. CDR3 DNA: TGTGCCAGCCAGGAGATCATGGCCACAGATACGCAGTATTTT. This encodes CASQEIMATDTQYF.

The gene calls are TRBV27 and TRBJ1-4; 9 bases map to TRBD1. J lost 8 bases, V lost 6 bases, and 4 bases had no gene match. The CDR3 contains 13 residues. From germline, CDR1 is MNHEY and CDR2 SMNVEV (reference sequence). CDR3 in amino acids: CASSRDRDEKLFF. CDR3 DNA: TGTGCCAGCAGCCGGGACAGGGACGAAAAACTGTTTTTT.

The genes are TRBV7-3 and TRBJ1-1, with D unclear. With 1 base removed from V and 3 bases from J, the gap between germline ends came to 12 bases. CDR1 SGHTA and CDR2 FQGTGA come from the germline V gene. The CDR3 is 15 amino acids. In DNA, the CDR3 is TGTGCCAGCAGCTTAATGGGAGGGTACGACACTGAAGCTTTCTTT. This encodes CASSLMGGYDTEAFF.

The chain recombines TRBV18 with TRBJ2-7; 8 bases are shared with TRBD1. Germline values: CDR1 KGHSH, CDR2 LQKENI. The length of the CDR3 is 14 residues. V shed 5 bases and J 5 bases; nucleotides not matched to a gene: 8. The CDR3 DNA sequence: TGTGCCAGCTCAGGTCCGGACAGGGCCCACGAGCAGTACTTC. Amino acids: CASSGPDRAHEQYF.

CDR3 sequence reads: CASSIRAPSNQPQHF. The CDR3 DNA is TGTGCCAGCAGTATTCGGGCTCCAAGCAATCAGCCCCAGCATTTT. This chain links TRBV2 with TRBJ1-5; the D is unclear. This CDR3 region has 15 residues. Trimming stripped 5 bases from V and 1 base from J, with 12 bases between. Germline CDR1 is SNHLY and CDR2 is FYNNEI.

V gene TRBV5-1 combines with J gene TRBJ2-5; no clear D. The germline V gene encodes CDR1 SGHRS and CDR2 YFSETQ. This CDR3 comprises 13 residues. V shed 2 bases and J shed 1 base, with 6 bases lying between them. In nucleotides, the CDR3 is TGCGCCAGCAGCTTCCAGTCCCAAGAGACCCAGTACTTC. Translating it yields CASSFQSQETQYF.

The chain employs TRBV9 and TRBJ2-1, with 16 bases aligning to TRBD2. In germline, CDR1 is SGDLS, CDR2 YYNGEE. CDR3 length: 18 residues. Trimming removed 4 bases from V and 2 bases from J; junction bases left unmatched: 6. This CDR3 is CASSLGLAGGPAYNEQFF. In DNA form, the CDR3 reads TGTGCCAGCAGCTTGGGACTAGCGGGAGGGCCCGCCTACAATGAGCAGTTCTTC.

The chain recombines TRBV2 with TRBJ2-1, with 13 bases aligning to TRBD2. With 3 bases clipped from V and 3 bases from J, the junction kept 11 bases outside the gene matches. This CDR3 has 19 amino acids. Looked up from germline, CDR1 is SNHLY and CDR2 is FYNNEI. CDR3 sequence: CASSEGGLAGAVFYNEQFF. Written as DNA, the CDR3 is TGTGCCAGCAGTGAGGGAGGACTAGCGGGAGCGGTCTTCTACAATGAGCAGTTCTTC. Variable domain in full (rest from reference TRBV2 and TRBJ2-1): EPEVTQTPSHQVTQMGQEVILRCVPISNHLYFYWYRQILGQKVEFLVSFYNNEISEKSEIFDDQFSVERPDGSNFTLKIRSTKLEDSAMYFCASSEGGLAGAVFYNEQFFGPGTRLTVL.

As concerns this clone: Additional DNA sequences in this sample encode the identical CDR3. CDR3 sequence reads: CSVETGANVLTF. For the CDR3, the DNA is TGCAGCGTTGAGACTGGGGCCAACGTCCTGACTTTC. The rearrangement joins TRBV29-1 to TRBJ2-6; D ambiguous. Trimming removed 3 bases from V and 2 bases from J, with 2 bases in between. The CDR3 is made up of 12 amino acids. Looked up from germline, CDR1 is SQVTM and CDR2 is ANQGSEA.

The chain uses TRBV20-1 and TRBJ2-1; no definite D call. This CDR3 region has 11 residues. V gave up 1 base and J gave up 12 bases, with 10 bases separating them. CDR1 is DFQATT and CDR2 is SNEGSKA in the germline V gene (reference sequence). The CDR3 loop is CSARAPPGQFF. For the CDR3, the DNA is TGCAGTGCTAGAGCACCCCCGGGGCAGTTCTTC.

To note about this clone: Other DNA sequences in the sample encode the same CDR3. This rearrangement joins TRBV6-5 to TRBJ1-2, with 7 nucleotides matching TRBD1. CDR1 MNHEY and CDR2 SVGAGI come from the germline V gene. The CDR3 covers 13 residues. Trimming removed 6 bases from V and 3 bases from J; junction bases left unmatched: 4. CDR3 sequence: CASSRDRDYGYTF. The CDR3 DNA is TGTGCCAGCAGCCGAGACAGGGACTATGGCTACACCTTC.

The chain links TRBV28 to TRBJ2-7; 12 bases map to TRBD2. This CDR3 comprises 14 residues. Per germline, CDR1 MDHEN and CDR2 SYDVKM. Trimming at V came to 3 bases and at J to 9 bases, leaving 6 bases not matched to a gene. The CDR3 reads CASSLLAGGPAQYF. The CDR3 region has the DNA TGTGCCAGCAGTTTGCTAGCGGGAGGGCCGGCGCAGTACTTC.

The V and J genes are TRBV5-6 and TRBJ1-2; TRBD1 might be the D (5 bases). V shed 4 bases and J shed 6 bases, with 13 bases lying between them. The CDR3 is 13 residues long. Germline V gene lookup returns CDR1 SGHDT and CDR2 YYEEEE. The CDR3 sequence: CASSTPGGNGYTF. CDR3 sequence (DNA): TGTGCCAGCAGCACGCCTGGGGGGAATGGCTACACCTTC. Looking up the rest from reference TRBV5-6 and TRBJ1-2 gives the full variable domain: DAGVTQSPTHLIKTRGQQVTLRCSPKSGHDTVSWYQQALGQGPQFIFQYYEEEERQRGNFPDRFSGHQFPNYSSELNVNALLLGDSALYLCASSTPGGNGYTFGSGTRLTVV.